Listed below are T cell receptor beta chains from one sample, sequenced in a study of T cells of healthy individuals. TCRdb reanalysed the 5' RACE reads using MiXCR and keeps one entry per CDR3 protein. The table includes around 100,000 distinct CDR3 sequences, 15% to 20% detected once. The receptors stem from a human donor in good health. The CDR3 runs from the conserved cysteine through the conserved F or W. A D gene is named only where the DNA matches it firmly. A row's size may be missing; if present it is once, few, many or a size class.

len	j_gene	d_gene	v_gene	abundance	CDR3aa	CDR3nt
18	TRBJ2-1	TRBD2	TRBV6-6	few	CASSYRLIAGDNKNEQFF	TGTGCCAGCAGTTACCGCCTGATAGCGGGAGATAACAAAAATGAGCAGTTCTTC
16	TRBJ2-3	TRBD2	TRBV7-2	few	CASSLEGTSGSYTQYF	TGTGCCAGCAGCTTAGAGGGTACTAGCGGGAGTTATACGCAGTATTTT
14	TRBJ2-3	-	TRBV7-2	-	CASSQGLFTDTQYF	TGTGCCAGCAGCCAAGGACTCTTCACAGATACGCAGTATTTT
13	TRBJ1-1	-	TRBV6-5	-	CASSSGLNTEAFF	TGTGCCAGCAGTTCAGGCCTTAACACTGAAGCTTTCTTT
14	TRBJ1-1	-	TRBV9	many	CASSVVGHLTEAFF	TGTGCCAGCAGCGTAGTCGGACACCTCACTGAAGCTTTCTTT
15	TRBJ2-1	-	TRBV18	-	CASSPGPSVYNEQFF	TGTGCCAGCTCCCCCGGCCCTAGCGTCTACAATGAGCAGTTCTTC
15	TRBJ1-5	-	TRBV6-6	many	CASWGRGFSNQPQHF	TGTGCCAGCTGGGGAAGGGGTTTTAGCAATCAGCCCCAGCATTTT
15	TRBJ1-2	TRBD1	TRBV4-1	many	CASSHPTGGSYGYTF	TGCGCCAGCAGCCACCCGACAGGGGGCAGCTATGGCTACACCTTC
17	TRBJ2-2	TRBD2	TRBV20-1	once	CSAKTRLSGSSTGELFF	TGCAGTGCTAAGACTCGGTTGAGCGGGAGCTCCACCGGGGAGCTGTTTTTT
16	TRBJ2-3	-	TRBV20-1	few	CSARTSSGLSTDTQYF	TGCAGTGCTAGAACCTCAAGCGGATTGAGCACAGATACGCAGTATTTT
13	TRBJ2-7	-	TRBV7-9	-	CASSFRVGYEQYF	TGTGCCAGCAGCTTTAGAGTGGGGTACGAGCAGTACTTC
18	TRBJ2-6	-	TRBV24-1	few	CATSESGRGFAGANVLTF	TGTGCCACCAGTGAATCTGGCAGGGGATTCGCTGGGGCCAACGTCCTGACTTTC
13	TRBJ2-3	-	TRBV20-1	once	CSASFEVVDTQYF	TGCAGTGCTAGTTTCGAGGTTGTAGATACGCAGTATTTT
14	TRBJ2-7	TRBD1	TRBV6-2/TRBV6-3	-	CASTQDRGPGEQYF	TGTGCCAGCACCCAGGACAGGGGGCCCGGCGAGCAGTACTTC
16	TRBJ1-4	TRBD1	TRBV4-3	few	CASSPWTGTGGEKLFF	TGCGCCAGCAGCCCGTGGACCGGGACAGGGGGAGAAAAACTGTTTTTT
12	TRBJ1-2	-	TRBV20-1	many	CSARDRDYGYTF	TGCAGTGCTAGAGACAGGGACTATGGCTACACCTTC
17	TRBJ2-1	TRBD2	TRBV7-2	-	CASSAPGLAFSYNEQFF	TGTGCCAGCAGCGCCCCGGGACTAGCCTTCTCCTACAATGAGCAGTTCTTC
17	TRBJ2-4	TRBD2	TRBV5-4	-	CASSGTPGLASKNIQYF	TGTGCCAGCAGCGGTACACCGGGACTAGCGTCCAAAAACATTCAGTACTTC
15	TRBJ1-2	TRBD1	TRBV3-1	-	CASSQDGTGWYGYTF	TGTGCCAGCAGCCAAGATGGGACAGGGTGGTATGGCTACACCTTC
17	TRBJ1-2	-	TRBV9	many	CASSTYGTPISRYGYTF	TGTGCCAGCAGCACCTATGGGACTCCAATATCTAGGTACGGCTACACCTTC
14	TRBJ2-7	TRBD1	TRBV19	-	CESSTGQASYEQYF	TGTGAAAGTAGTACCGGACAGGCCTCCTACGAGCAGTACTTC
12	TRBJ1-2	TRBD1	TRBV27	few	CASSSQGEGYTF	TGTGCCAGCAGTTCGCAGGGGGAAGGCTACACCTTC
13	TRBJ1-1	-	TRBV30	-	CAWSVHGGAEAFF	TGTGCCTGGAGTGTACACGGCGGGGCTGAAGCTTTCTTT
15	TRBJ2-3	TRBD2	TRBV20-1	-	CSANGLADSTDTQYF	TGCAGTGCTAACGGGCTAGCGGATAGCACAGATACGCAGTATTTT
17	TRBJ2-1	TRBD1	TRBV14	-	CASSQHDWDSLNNEQFF	TGTGCCAGCAGCCAACATGATTGGGACAGCCTCAACAATGAGCAGTTCTTC
15	TRBJ2-5	-	TRBV11-1	-	CASSLGDRPQETQYF	TGTGCCAGCAGCTTAGGCGACAGACCCCAAGAGACCCAGTACTTC
14	TRBJ2-4	-	TRBV20-1	-	CSANRALSKNIQYF	TGCAGTGCAAACAGGGCGTTGAGCAAAAACATTCAGTACTTC
14	TRBJ2-1	-	TRBV4-3	few	CASSQEGSGNEQFF	TGCGCCAGCAGCCAAGAGGGTTCGGGGAATGAGCAGTTCTTC
14	TRBJ1-2	-	TRBV12-5	few	CASGLPYSPTGYTF	TGTGCTAGTGGTTTGCCCTACTCGCCGACAGGCTACACCTTC
16	TRBJ1-5	-	TRBV6-2/TRBV6-3	few	CASSYLSGTLNQPQHF	TGTGCCAGCAGTTACCTTTCCGGGACGCTAAATCAGCCCCAGCATTTT
12	TRBJ2-1	-	TRBV5-1	few	CASSPGYNEQFF	TGCGCCAGCAGCCCGGGCTACAATGAGCAGTTCTTC
13	TRBJ2-5	-	TRBV29-1	many	CSVVSQNQETQYF	TGCAGCGTTGTGAGCCAAAACCAAGAGACCCAGTACTTC
14	TRBJ2-5	-	TRBV29-1	many	CSVYIRTAQETQYF	TGCAGCGTGTACATCAGGACAGCCCAAGAGACCCAGTACTTC